The T cell receptor beta chain under discussion was sequenced for a study of control samples from healthy donors and cancer patients. Assay: immunoSEQ multiplex PCR; the TCRdb copy retains only in-frame clones and omits some. Here the sample spans 150,000 to 200,000 clones, about 95% being singletons. Trimming stripped 3 bases from V and 4 bases from J, with 5 bases between. The CDR3 sequence is 11 residues long. Germline V gene data show CDR1 as DFQATT and CDR2 as SNEGSKA (reference sequence). The TCR was taken from a man aged 60 to 69 with colorectal cancer. This chain uses TRBV20-1 with TRBJ2-3; D is unclear. Sequencing input: PBMCs. CDR3 sequence reads: CSARAADTQYF. The CDR3 bases are TGCAGTGCTAGGGCGGCAGATACGCAGTATTTT.